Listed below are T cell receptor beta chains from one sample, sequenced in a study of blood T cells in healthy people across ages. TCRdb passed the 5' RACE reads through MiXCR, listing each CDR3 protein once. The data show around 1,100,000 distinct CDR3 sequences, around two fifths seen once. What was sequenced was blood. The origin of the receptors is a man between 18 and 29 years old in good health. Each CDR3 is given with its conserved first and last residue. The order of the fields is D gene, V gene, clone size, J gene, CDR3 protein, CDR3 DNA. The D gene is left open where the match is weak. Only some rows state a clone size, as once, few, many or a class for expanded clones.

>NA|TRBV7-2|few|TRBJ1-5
CASSFFLGGNQPQHF
TGTGCCAGCAGCTTTTTTCTTGGGGGAAATCAGCCCCAGCATTTT
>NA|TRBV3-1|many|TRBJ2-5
CASSQVIDSETQYF
TGTGCCAGCAGCCAAGTAATCGATTCGGAGACCCAGTACTTC
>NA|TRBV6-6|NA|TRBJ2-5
CASSRGQYQETQYF
TGTGCCAGCAGTCGAGGACAGTACCAAGAGACCCAGTACTTC
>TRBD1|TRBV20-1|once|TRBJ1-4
CSARGWDSEKLFF
TGCAGTGCTAGAGGGTGGGACAGCGAAAAACTGTTTTTT
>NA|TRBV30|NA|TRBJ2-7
CAWSVKGSGNEQYF
TGTGCCTGGAGTGTAAAGGGAAGTGGGAACGAGCAGTACTTC
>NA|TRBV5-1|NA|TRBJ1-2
CASSLDGEGSGYTF
TGCGCCAGCAGCTTGGACGGAGAAGGTAGTGGCTACACCTTC
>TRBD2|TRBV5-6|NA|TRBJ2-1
CASSSLAGGRYNEQFF
TGTGCCAGCAGCTCACTAGCGGGGGGGCGCTACAATGAGCAGTTCTTC
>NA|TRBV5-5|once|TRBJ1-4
CASSLLDLGKLFF
TGTGCCAGCAGCTTGCTTGATTTGGGAAAACTGTTTTTT
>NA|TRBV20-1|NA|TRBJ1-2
CSARGSAWEANYGYTF
TGCAGTGCTAGAGGGAGTGCGTGGGAAGCTAACTATGGCTACACCTTC
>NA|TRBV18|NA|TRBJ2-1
CASSRQGVSSYNEQFF
TGTGCCAGCTCACGACAAGGAGTAAGCTCCTACAATGAGCAGTTCTTC
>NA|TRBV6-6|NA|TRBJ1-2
CASSYGEPNYGYTF
TGTGCCAGCAGTTATGGCGAACCTAACTATGGCTACACCTTC
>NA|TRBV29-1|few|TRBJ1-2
CSVEGGFYGYTF
TGCAGCGTTGAGGGGGGATTCTATGGCTACACCTTC
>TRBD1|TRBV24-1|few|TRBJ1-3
CATSDQDRDGNTIYF
TGTGCCACCAGTGACCAAGACAGGGATGGAAACACCATATATTTT
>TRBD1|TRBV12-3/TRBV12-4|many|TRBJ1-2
CASSPWDSSNYGYTF
TGTGCCAGCAGCCCCTGGGACAGCTCTAACTATGGCTACACCTTC
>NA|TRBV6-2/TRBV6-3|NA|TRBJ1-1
CASRNSLNTNTEAFF
TGTGCCAGCAGAAATAGCCTCAATACGAACACTGAAGCTTTCTTT
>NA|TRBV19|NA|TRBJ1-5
CASIPDEGNQPQHF
TGTGCCAGTATCCCGGATGAAGGCAATCAGCCCCAGCATTTT
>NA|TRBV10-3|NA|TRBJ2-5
CAISGGTQAQETQYF
TGTGCCATCAGTGGCGGTACACAAGCCCAAGAGACCCAGTACTTC
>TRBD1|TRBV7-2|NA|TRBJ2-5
CASSDPGTGIYNEQYF
TGTGCCAGCAGCGATCCCGGGACAGGGATCTACAATGAGCAGTACTTC
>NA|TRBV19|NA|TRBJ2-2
CASSLGTGFTGELFF
TGTGCCAGTAGTCTCGGCACGGGTTTCACCGGGGAGCTGTTTTTT